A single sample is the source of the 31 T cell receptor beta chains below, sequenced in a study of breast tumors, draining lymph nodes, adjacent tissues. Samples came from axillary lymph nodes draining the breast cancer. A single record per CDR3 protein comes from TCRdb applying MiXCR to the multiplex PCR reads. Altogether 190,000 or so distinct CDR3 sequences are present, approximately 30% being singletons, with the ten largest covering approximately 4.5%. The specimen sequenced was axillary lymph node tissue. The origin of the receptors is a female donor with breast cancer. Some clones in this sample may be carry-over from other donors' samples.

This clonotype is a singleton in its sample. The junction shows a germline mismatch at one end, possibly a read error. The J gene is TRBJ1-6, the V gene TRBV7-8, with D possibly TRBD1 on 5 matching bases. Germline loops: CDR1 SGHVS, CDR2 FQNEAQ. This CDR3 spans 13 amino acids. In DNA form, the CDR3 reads TGTGCCAGCAGCGCAGGGTGTGATTCTCCCCTCCACTTT. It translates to CASSAGCDSPLHF.

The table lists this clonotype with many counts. The CDR3 region is CASSLDLAGEYNEQFF. The CDR3 DNA reads TGCGCCAGCAGCTTGGATCTAGCGGGGGAGTACAATGAGCAGTTCTTC. V and J are TRBV5-1 and TRBJ2-1; TRBD2 matches at 10 bases. The J segment lost 4 bases and the V segment lost 0 bases, leaving 4 bases of the junction unmatched. Per the germline V gene, CDR1 is SGHRS and CDR2 is YFSETQ. CDR3 length: 16 amino acids.

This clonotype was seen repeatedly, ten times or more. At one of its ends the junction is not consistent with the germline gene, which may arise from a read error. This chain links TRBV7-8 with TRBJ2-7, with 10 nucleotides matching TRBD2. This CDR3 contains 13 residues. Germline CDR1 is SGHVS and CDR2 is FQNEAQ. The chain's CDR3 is CASSLAGAWEQYF. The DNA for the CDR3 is TGTGCCAGCAGCCTAGCGGGAGCATGGGAGCAGTACTTC.

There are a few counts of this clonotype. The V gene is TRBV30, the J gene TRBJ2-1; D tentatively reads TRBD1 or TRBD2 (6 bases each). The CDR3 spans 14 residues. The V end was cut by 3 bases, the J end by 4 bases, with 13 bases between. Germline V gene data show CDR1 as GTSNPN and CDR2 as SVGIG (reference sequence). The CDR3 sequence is CAWREGGRYNEQFF. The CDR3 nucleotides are TGTGCCTGGAGGGAGGGGGGCCGATACAATGAGCAGTTCTTC.

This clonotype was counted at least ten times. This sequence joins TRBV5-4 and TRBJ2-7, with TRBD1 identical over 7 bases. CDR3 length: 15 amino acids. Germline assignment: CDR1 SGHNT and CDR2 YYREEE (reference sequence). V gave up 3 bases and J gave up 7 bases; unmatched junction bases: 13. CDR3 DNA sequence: TGTGCCAGCAGCTCATCGGGACAGCGACGCTGGGAGCAGTACTTC. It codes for CASSSSGQRRWEQYF.

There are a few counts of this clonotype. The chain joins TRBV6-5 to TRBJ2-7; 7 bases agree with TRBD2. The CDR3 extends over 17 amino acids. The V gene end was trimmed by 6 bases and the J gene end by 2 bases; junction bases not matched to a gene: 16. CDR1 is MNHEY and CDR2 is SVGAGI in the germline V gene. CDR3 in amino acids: CASRPLSFGGKPYEQYF. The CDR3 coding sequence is TGTGCCAGCAGGCCCCTGAGTTTCGGGGGGAAACCCTACGAGCAGTACTTC.

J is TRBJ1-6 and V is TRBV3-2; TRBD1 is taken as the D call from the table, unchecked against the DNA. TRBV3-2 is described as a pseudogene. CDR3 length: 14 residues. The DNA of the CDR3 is TGTGCCAGCAGCCAAAATAGGGGACGCTCACCCCTCCACTTT. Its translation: CASSQNRGRSPLHF.

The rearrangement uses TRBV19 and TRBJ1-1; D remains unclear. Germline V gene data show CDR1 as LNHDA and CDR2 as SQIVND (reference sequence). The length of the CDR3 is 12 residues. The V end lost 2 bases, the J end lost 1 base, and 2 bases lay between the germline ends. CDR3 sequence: CASSISNTEAFF. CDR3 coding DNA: TGTGCCAGTAGTATATCGAACACTGAAGCTTTCTTT.

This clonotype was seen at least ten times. The CDR3 protein is CASSLEGGSIYGYTF. In nucleotides, the CDR3 is TGTGCCAGCAGCTTAGAAGGGGGAAGTATCTATGGCTACACCTTC. The chain uses TRBV7-8 and TRBJ1-2; D is perhaps TRBD1 (6 bases). Trimming removed 1 base at V and 4 bases at J, with 13 bases between. The CDR3 consists of 15 residues. Germline CDR1 is SGHVS and CDR2 is FQNEAQ.

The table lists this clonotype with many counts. In DNA form, the CDR3 reads TGTGCCAGTAGTAAGTTAGGGACAGGCTCTGGGGCCAACGTCCTGACTTTC. Protein: CASSKLGTGSGANVLTF. The J gene is TRBJ2-6, the V gene TRBV19; 8 nucleotides line up with TRBD1. J was trimmed by 0 bases and V by 4 bases; bases with no gene match: 5. Germline loops: CDR1 LNHDA, CDR2 SQIVND (reference sequence). The CDR3 covers 17 residues.

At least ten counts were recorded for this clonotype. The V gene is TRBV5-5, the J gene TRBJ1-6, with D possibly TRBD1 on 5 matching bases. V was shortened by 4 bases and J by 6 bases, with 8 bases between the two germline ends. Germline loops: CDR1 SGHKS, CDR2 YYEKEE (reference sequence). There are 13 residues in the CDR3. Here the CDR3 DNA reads TGTGCCAGCAGCCCCGGGACTAATTCACCCCTCCACTTT. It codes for CASSPGTNSPLHF. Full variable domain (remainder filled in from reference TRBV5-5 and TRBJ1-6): DAGVTQSPTHLIKTRGQQVTLRCSPISGHKSVSWYQQVLGQGPQFIFQYYEKEERGRGNFPDRFSARQFPNYSSELNVNALLLGDSALYLCASSPGTNSPLHFGNGTRLTVT.

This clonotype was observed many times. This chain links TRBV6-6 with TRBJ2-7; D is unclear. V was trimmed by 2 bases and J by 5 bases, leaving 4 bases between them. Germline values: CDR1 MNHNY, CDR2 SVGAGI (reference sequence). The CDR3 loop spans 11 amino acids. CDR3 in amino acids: CASSYGDEQYF. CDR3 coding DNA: TGTGCCAGCAGTTACGGGGACGAGCAGTACTTC.

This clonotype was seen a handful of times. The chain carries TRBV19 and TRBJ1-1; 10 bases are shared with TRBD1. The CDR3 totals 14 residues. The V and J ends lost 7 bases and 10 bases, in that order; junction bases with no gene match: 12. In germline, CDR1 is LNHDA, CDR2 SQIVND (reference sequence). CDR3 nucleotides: TGTGCCAGTAAGCCCGACAGGGGGCCAACCGGAGCTTTCTTT. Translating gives CASKPDRGPTGAFF.

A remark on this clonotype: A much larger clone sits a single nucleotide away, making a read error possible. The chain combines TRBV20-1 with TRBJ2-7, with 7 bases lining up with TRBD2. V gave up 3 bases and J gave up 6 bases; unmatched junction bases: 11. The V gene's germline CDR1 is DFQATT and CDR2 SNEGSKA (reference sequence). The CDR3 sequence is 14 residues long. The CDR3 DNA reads TGCAGTGCTAGGTCGGCTAGCGGTGCCTCCGAGCAGTACTTC. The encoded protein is CSARSASGASEQYF.

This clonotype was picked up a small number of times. The CDR3 nucleotides are TGTGCCAGCAGTCTCCTAGGTGGAGGGAACACAGATACGCAGTATTTT. Protein sequence: CASSLLGGGNTDTQYF. The chain links TRBV7-9 to TRBJ2-3; tentative D call: TRBD2 (6 bases). Trimming left V 6 bases short and J 2 bases short, with 18 bases between. The CDR3 is made up of 16 amino acids. The germline CDR1 and CDR2 sequences are SEHNR and FQNEAQ (reference sequence). Combining the CDR3 with reference TRBV7-9 and TRBJ2-3 gives the whole variable domain DTGVSQNPRHKITKRGQNVTFRCDPISEHNRLYWYRQTLGQGPEFLTYFQNEAQLEKSRLLSDRFSAERPKGSFSTLEIQRTEQGDSAMYLCASSLLGGGNTDTQYFGPGTRLTVL.

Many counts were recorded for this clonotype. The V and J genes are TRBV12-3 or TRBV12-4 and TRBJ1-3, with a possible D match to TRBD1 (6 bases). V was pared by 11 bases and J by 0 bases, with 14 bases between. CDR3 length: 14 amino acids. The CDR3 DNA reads TGTGCCGACCGGGACATTCCCTCTGGAAACACCATATATTTT. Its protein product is CADRDIPSGNTIYF.

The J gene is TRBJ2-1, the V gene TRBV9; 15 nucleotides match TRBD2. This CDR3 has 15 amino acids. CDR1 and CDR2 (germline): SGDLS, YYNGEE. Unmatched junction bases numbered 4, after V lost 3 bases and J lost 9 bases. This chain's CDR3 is CASSGGLAGGFEQFF. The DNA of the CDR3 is TGTGCCAGCAGCGGGGGACTAGCGGGAGGATTTGAGCAGTTCTTC. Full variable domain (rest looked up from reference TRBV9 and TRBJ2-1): DSGVTQTPKHLITATGQRVTLRCSPRSGDLSVYWYQQSLDQGLQFLIQYYNGEERAKGNILERFSAQQFPDLHSELNLSSLELGDSALYFCASSGGLAGGFEQFFGPGTRLTVL.

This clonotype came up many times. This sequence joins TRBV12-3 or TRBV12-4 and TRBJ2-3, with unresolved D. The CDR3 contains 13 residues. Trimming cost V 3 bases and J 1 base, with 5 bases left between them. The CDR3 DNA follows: TGTGCCAGCAGTTTTACCCGCACAGATACGCAGTATTTT. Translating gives CASSFTRTDTQYF.

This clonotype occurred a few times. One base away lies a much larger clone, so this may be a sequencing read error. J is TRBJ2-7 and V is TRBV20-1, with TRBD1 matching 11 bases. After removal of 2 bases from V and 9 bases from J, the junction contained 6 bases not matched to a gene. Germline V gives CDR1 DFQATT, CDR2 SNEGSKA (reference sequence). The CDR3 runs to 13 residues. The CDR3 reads CSARSGTGGPQYF. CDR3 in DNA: TGCAGTGCTAGATCCGGGACAGGGGGGCCGCAGTACTTC.

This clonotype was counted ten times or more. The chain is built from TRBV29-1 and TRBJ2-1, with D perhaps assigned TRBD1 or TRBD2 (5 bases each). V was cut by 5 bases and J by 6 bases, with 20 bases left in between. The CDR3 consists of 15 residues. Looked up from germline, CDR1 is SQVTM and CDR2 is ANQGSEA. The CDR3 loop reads CSVPGTVDIINEQFF. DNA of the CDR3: TGCAGCGTTCCGGGGACGGTGGACATCATCAATGAGCAGTTCTTC.

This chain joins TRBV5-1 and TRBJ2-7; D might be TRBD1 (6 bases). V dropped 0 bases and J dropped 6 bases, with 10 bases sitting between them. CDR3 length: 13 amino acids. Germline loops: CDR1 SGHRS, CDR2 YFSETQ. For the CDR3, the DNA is TGCGCCAGCAGCTTGGGCAGGGGTACCGAGCAGTACTTC. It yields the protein CASSLGRGTEQYF.

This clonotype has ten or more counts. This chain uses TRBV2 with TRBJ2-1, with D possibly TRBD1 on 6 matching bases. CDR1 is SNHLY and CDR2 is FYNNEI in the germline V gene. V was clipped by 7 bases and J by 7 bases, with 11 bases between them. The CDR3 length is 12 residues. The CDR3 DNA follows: TGTGCCAGCAATCTCCAGGGGAATGAGCAGTTCTTC. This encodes CASNLQGNEQFF.

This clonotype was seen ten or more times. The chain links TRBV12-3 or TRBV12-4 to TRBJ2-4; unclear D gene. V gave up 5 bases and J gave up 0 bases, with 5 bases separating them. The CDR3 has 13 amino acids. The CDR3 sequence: CASSGGAKNIQYF. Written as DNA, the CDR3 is TGTGCCAGCAGTGGCGGAGCCAAAAACATTCAGTACTTC.

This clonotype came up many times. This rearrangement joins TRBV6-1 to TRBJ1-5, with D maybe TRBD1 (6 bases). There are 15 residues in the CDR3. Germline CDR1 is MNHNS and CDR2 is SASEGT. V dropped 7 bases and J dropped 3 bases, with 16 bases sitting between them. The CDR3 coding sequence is TGTGCCAGCATTACAGGGCAAGGGAACAATCAGCCCCAGCATTTT. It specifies CASITGQGNNQPQHF.

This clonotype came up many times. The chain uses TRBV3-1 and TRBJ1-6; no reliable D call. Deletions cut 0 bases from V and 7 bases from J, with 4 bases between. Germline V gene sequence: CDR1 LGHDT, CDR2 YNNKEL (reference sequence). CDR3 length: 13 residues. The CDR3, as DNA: TGTGCCAGCAGCCAAGAGATAAATTCACCCCTCCACTTT. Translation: CASSQEINSPLHF.

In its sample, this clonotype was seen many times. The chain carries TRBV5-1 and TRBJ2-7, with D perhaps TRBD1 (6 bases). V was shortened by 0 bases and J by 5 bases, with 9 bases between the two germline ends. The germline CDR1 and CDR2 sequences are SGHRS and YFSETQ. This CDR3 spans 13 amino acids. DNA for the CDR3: TGCGCCAGCAGCTTGGTACAGGGCCACGAGCAGTACTTC. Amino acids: CASSLVQGHEQYF.

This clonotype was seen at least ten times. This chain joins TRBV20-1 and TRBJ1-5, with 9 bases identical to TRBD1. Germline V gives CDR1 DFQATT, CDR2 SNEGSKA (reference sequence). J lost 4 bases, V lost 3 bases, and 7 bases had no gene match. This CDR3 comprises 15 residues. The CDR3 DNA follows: TGCAGTGCTAGCCAACAGGGGGCTGGGAATCAGCCCCAGCATTTT. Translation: CSASQQGAGNQPQHF.

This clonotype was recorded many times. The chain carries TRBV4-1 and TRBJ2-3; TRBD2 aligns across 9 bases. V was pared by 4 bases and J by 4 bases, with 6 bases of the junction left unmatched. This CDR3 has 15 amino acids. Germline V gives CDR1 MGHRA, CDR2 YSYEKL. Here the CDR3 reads CASSRVGLAADTQYF. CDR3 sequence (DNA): TGCGCCAGCAGCCGAGTGGGACTAGCCGCAGATACGCAGTATTTT.

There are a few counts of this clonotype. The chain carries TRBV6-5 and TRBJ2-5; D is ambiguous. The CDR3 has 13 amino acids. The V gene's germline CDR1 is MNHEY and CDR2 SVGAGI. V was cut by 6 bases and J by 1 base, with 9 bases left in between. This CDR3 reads CASSRGFQETQYF. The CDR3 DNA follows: TGTGCCAGCAGCCGCGGATTCCAAGAGACCCAGTACTTC.

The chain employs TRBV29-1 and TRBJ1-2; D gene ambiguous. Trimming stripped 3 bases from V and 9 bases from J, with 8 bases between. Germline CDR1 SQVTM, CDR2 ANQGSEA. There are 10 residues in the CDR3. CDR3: CSVDDGSYTF. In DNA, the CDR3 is TGCAGCGTTGACGACGGAAGCTACACCTTC.

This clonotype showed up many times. The CDR3 nucleotides are TGTGCCAGCACCGTTGGGAGGGGAGAGTTCTTC. Protein: CASTVGRGEFF. The chain joins TRBV6-6 to TRBJ2-1, with 7 bases fitting TRBD2. The germline gives CDR1 MNHNY, CDR2 SVGAGI (reference sequence). V dropped 7 bases and J dropped 14; count of bases not matched to a gene: 8. The CDR3 contains 11 residues.